This record looks at one TCR beta chain sequence and its context. The antigen is unknown. This sample is drawn from a study of cytomegalovirus exposure and HLA in healthy donors. PCR involved 60 Vbeta and 13 Jbeta primers. Clones were read by immunoSEQ multiplex PCR, and TCRdb kept only the in-frame ones, dropping some. Of 100,000 to 150,000 clones listed, roughly 75% are singletons. General study findings and limits: One cluster of highly shared sequence variants probably arose as a sequencing artifact. An analysis done earlier found most TCR beta V segments productive about 87% or about 30% of the time.

The sequenced material came from PBMCs. This clonotype was obtained from a female donor in good health and CMV-seronegative.

In DNA, the CDR3 is TGTGCCACCAGCAGAGACAGGGTTGGTGGCTACACCTTC. It yields the protein CATSRDRVGGYTF. The chain combines TRBV15 with TRBJ1-2, with D perhaps matching TRBD1 (5 bases). There are 13 residues in the CDR3. Germline lookup yields CDR1 LNHNV and CDR2 YYDKDF (reference sequence). Trimming shortened V by 0 bases and J by 7 bases, and 9 bases separated the two germline ends.